Listed here is a single T cell receptor (beta chain). The table came from immunoSEQ multiplex PCR; TCRdb's copy has only in-frame clones and leaves some out. The table lists 200,000 to 250,000 clones, about 88% of them singletons. The source of the sample is a study of blood T cell repertoires in COVID-19. Study-level background: PBMCs, B-cell-depleted T cells, or T cells provided the cDNA or gDNA that made up the material.

This CDR3 is 15 amino acids long. V lost 4 bases and J lost 6, with 17 bases in between. Per germline, CDR1 SGHRS and CDR2 YFSETQ. Material for sequencing was peripheral blood. This chain joins TRBV5-1 and TRBJ2-1; maybe TRBD2 (6 bases). This TCR was sampled from a woman aged 40 to 55 with acute or convalescent COVID-19. Here the CDR3 DNA reads TGCGCCAGCAGCATTGGAGGGAATAAGGGCAATGAGCAGTTCTTC. Its protein product is CASSIGGNKGNEQFF.